What follows are 31 T cell receptor beta chains derived from one specimen sequenced in a study of glioma-infiltrating T cells. TCR alpha and beta CDR3 regions were amplified from RNA using iRepertoire nested multiplex PCR. TCRdb independently ran MiXCR on the multiplex PCR reads; one entry per CDR3 protein. The profile covers more than 95,000 distinct CDR3 sequences, with 25% to 35% appearing a single time and less than 55% taken by the ten largest. The sequenced material came from glioma tissue, nonneoplastic brain tissue, or PBMCs (not recorded which). These receptor sequences come from a human donor with low-grade glioma or glioblastoma, undergoing nonglioma brain surgery, or in good health (not recorded which).

The chain uses TRBV7-9 and TRBJ1-6; unclear D gene. The CDR3 sequence is 14 residues long. V lost 8 bases to trimming and J lost 2 bases, with 10 bases between them. CDR1 and CDR2 from the germline V gene are SEHNR and FQNEAQ (reference sequence). CDR3 coding DNA: TGTGCCAGCGCCGCCGGCGCCTATAATTCACCCCTCCACTTT. It encodes CASAAGAYNSPLHF.

This chain uses TRBV30 with TRBJ2-7; D might be TRBD1 (5 bases). The CDR3 covers 12 residues. CDR1 is GTSNPN and CDR2 is SVGIG in the germline V gene (reference sequence). Trimming shortened V by 2 bases and J by 4 bases, and 9 bases separated the two germline ends. As DNA, the CDR3 is TGTGCCTGGAGTTTAGGGGTGTACGAGCAGTACTTC. This encodes CAWSLGVYEQYF.

In its sample, this clonotype was seen many times. J is TRBJ2-7 and V is TRBV6-1; TRBD1 is a possible D gene (6 bases). The CDR3 runs to 13 residues. In germline, CDR1 is MNHNS, CDR2 SASEGT. V dropped 6 bases and J dropped 2 bases, with 11 bases sitting between them. The CDR3 nucleotides are TGTGCCAGCAGAGAGACAGGTACCTACGAGCAGTACTTC. It codes for CASRETGTYEQYF.

Of note for this clonotype: A much larger clone sits a single nucleotide away, making a read error possible. The chain carries TRBV7-2 and TRBJ2-1; 7 nucleotides agree with TRBD2. CDR1 and CDR2 from the germline V gene are SGHTA and FQGNSA. V gave up 7 bases and J gave up 5 bases; unmatched junction bases: 8. The CDR3 spans 14 residues. The DNA for the CDR3 is TGTGCCAGCAACTGGGCTAGCGGCGACAATGAGCAGTTCTTC. Residues: CASNWASGDNEQFF.

This clonotype was picked up one time. The genes are TRBV19 and TRBJ1-3; a possible D gene is TRBD1 (5 bases). The V end was cut by 8 bases, the J end by 0 bases, with 17 bases between. CDR3 length: 16 amino acids. CDR1 and CDR2 (germline): LNHDA, SQIVND (reference sequence). CDR3: CASRSRGRGSGNTIYF. For the CDR3, the DNA is TGTGCCAGTCGGAGCCGGGGCCGGGGCTCTGGAAACACCATATATTTT. The full variable domain, its missing parts supplied by reference TRBV19 and TRBJ1-3, is DGGITQSPKYLFRKEGQNVTLSCEQNLNHDAMYWYRQDPGQGLRLIYYSQIVNDFQKGDIAEGYSVSREKKESFPLTVTSAQKNPTAFYLCASRSRGRGSGNTIYFGEGSWLTVV.

This clonotype was seen ten or more times. This chain uses TRBV7-2 with TRBJ2-3; D uncertain. Trimming removed 5 bases at V and 0 bases at J, with 12 bases between. Germline V CDR1 and CDR2: SGHTA, FQGNSA. This CDR3 has 15 amino acids. This CDR3 is CASSLNQPSTDTQYF. Written as DNA, the CDR3 is TGTGCCAGCAGCCTTAACCAACCTAGCACAGATACGCAGTATTTT.

This clonotype has only a few counts. The chain carries TRBV4-3 and TRBJ2-1; possibly TRBD1 or TRBD2 for D (6 bases each). CDR3 length: 15 amino acids. V was shortened by 4 bases and J by 1 base, with 11 bases between the two germline ends. Germline CDR1 is LGHNA and CDR2 is YSLEER. This chain's CDR3 is CASSPGAQSYNEQFF. The DNA for the CDR3 is TGCGCCAGCAGCCCGGGGGCCCAATCCTACAATGAGCAGTTCTTC.

This clonotype was observed a few times. The chain links TRBV30 to TRBJ2-5; 8 bases fit TRBD2. Germline V gives CDR1 GTSNPN, CDR2 SVGIG (reference sequence). This CDR3 spans 14 amino acids. The ends lost 0 bases at V and 2 bases at J; junction bases unmatched: 2. For the CDR3, the DNA is TGTGCCTGGAGTGTAACTAGCGGACAAGAGACCCAGTACTTC. Amino acid sequence: CAWSVTSGQETQYF.

In this sample, this clonotype turned up many times. The CDR3 region has the DNA TGTGCCACCAGCGGACAGGGGGGTGACACTGAAGCTTTCTTT. Its protein product is CATSGQGGDTEAFF. The rearrangement joins TRBV15 to TRBJ1-1; 10 nucleotides match TRBD1. The CDR3 runs 14 residues. CDR1 is LNHNV, CDR2 YYDKDF, per germline (reference sequence). Trimming removed 5 bases from V and 3 bases from J; junction bases left unmatched: 3.

Note on this clonotype: A much larger clone differs by one base, so this may be a read error. The rearrangement uses TRBV7-2 and TRBJ2-7; possible D gene TRBD1, 6 bases. This CDR3 has 13 amino acids. Germline values: CDR1 SGHTA, CDR2 FQGNSA. V was pared by 6 bases and J by 2 bases, with 11 bases between. The CDR3 DNA reads TGTGCCAGCAGACGACAGGAGGCCTACGAGCAGTACTTC. Translation: CASRRQEAYEQYF.

This sequence joins TRBV12-5 and TRBJ1-2; D is unclear. The germline CDR1 and CDR2 sequences are LGHNT and FRNRAP. V lost 8 bases and J lost 10, with 14 bases in between. The CDR3 spans 11 residues. In DNA form, the CDR3 reads TGTGCTAGTTGTGTCTCCCAGATCTACACCTTC. Translated: CASCVSQIYTF. The complete variable domain, with remaining parts taken from reference TRBV12-5 and TRBJ1-2, reads DARVTQTPRHKVTEMGQEVTMRCQPILGHNTVFWYRQTMMQGLELLAYFRNRAPLDDSGMPKDRFSAEMPDATLATLKIQPSEPRDSAVYFCASCVSQIYTFGSGTRLTVV.

The table lists this clonotype with a few counts. This rearrangement joins TRBV11-2 to TRBJ2-3; 11 bases align to TRBD1. Trimming took 5 bases from V and 2 from J; bases not matched to a gene: 6. CDR3 size: 16 residues. Per the germline V gene, CDR1 is SGHAT and CDR2 is FQNNGV. In DNA form, the CDR3 reads TGTGCCAGCAGCACGTGGACAGGGGGCTACACAGATACGCAGTATTTT. It translates to CASSTWTGGYTDTQYF.

This clonotype has at least ten counts. The chain is built from TRBV6-1 and TRBJ2-7; D possibly uses TRBD1 or TRBD2 (5 bases each). Germline CDR1 is MNHNS and CDR2 is SASEGT. Trimming removed 6 bases from V and 2 bases from J, with 14 bases in between. The CDR3 is 14 residues long. CDR3 sequence reads: CASSSRDPPYEQYF. Written as DNA, the CDR3 is TGTGCCAGCAGCTCCCGGGACCCACCCTACGAGCAGTACTTC.

This clonotype was observed at least ten times. The chain recombines TRBV5-1 with TRBJ2-3; maybe TRBD2 (5 bases). V lost 4 bases to trimming and J lost 0 bases, with 12 bases between them. The CDR3 sequence is 15 residues long. Germline-derived CDR1 and CDR2 are SGHRS and YFSETQ. The CDR3 spells CASSPTSGSTDTQYF. In DNA form, the CDR3 reads TGCGCCAGCAGCCCCACGAGCGGCAGCACAGATACGCAGTATTTT.

With respect to this clonotype: At one boundary the junction diverges from the germline segment, which might be a read error. This chain links TRBV6-2 or TRBV6-3 with TRBJ2-7; 12 bases match TRBD1. CDR1 is MNHEY, CDR2 SVGEGT, per germline. The CDR3 covers 15 residues. CDR3 protein: CASKSGTGGSYEQHF. DNA for the CDR3: TGTGCCAGCAAATCCGGGACAGGGGGCTCCTACGAGCAGCACTTC.

This clonotype has ten or more counts. The V gene is TRBV27, the J gene TRBJ1-5; D remains unclear. Germline CDR1 and CDR2: MNHEY and SMNVEV (reference sequence). Trimming left V 3 bases short and J 5 bases short, with 5 bases between. CDR3 length: 12 amino acids. The DNA of the CDR3 is TGTGCCAGCAGTTTCCGGGATCAGCCCCAGCATTTT. Its translation is CASSFRDQPQHF.

The genes are TRBV6-1 and TRBJ2-6; TRBD1 aligns across 9 bases. This CDR3 has 18 amino acids. Germline assignment: CDR1 MNHNS and CDR2 SASEGT. With 6 bases clipped from V and 2 bases from J, the junction kept 11 bases outside the gene matches. The CDR3 DNA follows: TGTGCCAGCAGAGAGGGACAGGGATTTTACGCTGGGGCCAACGTCCTGACTTTC. It yields the protein CASREGQGFYAGANVLTF.

The rearrangement links TRBV19 to TRBJ2-1; D might be TRBD1 (6 bases). Per germline, CDR1 LNHDA and CDR2 SQIVND (reference sequence). CDR3 length: 12 residues. Trimming stripped 6 bases from V and 13 bases from J, with 16 bases between. The CDR3 nucleotides read TGTGCCAGTAGATGTGAGGGGGAGACCCAGTTCTTC. Translated, it gives CASRCEGETQFF.

In its sample, this clonotype was seen a few times. The chain joins TRBV24-1 to TRBJ2-1; a weak D match, TRBD2 (7 bases). With 4 bases removed from V and 1 base from J, the gap between germline ends came to 13 bases. In germline, CDR1 is KGHDR, CDR2 SFDVKD. The CDR3 loop spans 16 amino acids. The CDR3 region has the DNA TGTGCCACCAGTGACTCGGGGGGCCTTTCCTACAATGAGCAGTTCTTC. This sequence encodes CATSDSGGLSYNEQFF.

This clonotype was picked up many times. The CDR3 bases are TGTGCCAGCAGCTCGCGGACAGCTTCCACTGAAGCTTTCTTT. It translates to CASSSRTASTEAFF. The chain uses TRBV7-2 and TRBJ1-1, with D possibly matching TRBD1 (6 bases). Deletions cut 4 bases from V and 4 bases from J, with 13 bases between. This CDR3 region has 14 residues. Germline loops: CDR1 SGHTA, CDR2 FQGNSA.

This clonotype was counted many times. The CDR3 reads CASSYRISYEQYF. In DNA form, the CDR3 reads TGTGCCAGCAGTTACCGGATCTCCTACGAGCAGTACTTC. The gene calls are TRBV27 and TRBJ2-7; D is uncertain. The CDR3 runs 13 residues. The germline V gene has CDR1 MNHEY and CDR2 SMNVEV (reference sequence). Trimming pared 4 bases from V and 0 bases from J, leaving 7 bases between.

This clonotype occurred many times. The chain links TRBV7-6 to TRBJ1-6, with 9 bases identical to TRBD1. The CDR3 spans 17 residues. Trimming removed 5 bases from V and 0 bases from J; junction bases left unmatched: 5. The germline V gene encodes CDR1 SGHVS and CDR2 FNYEAQ. The CDR3 reads CASSPMTGGSYNSPLHF. The CDR3 DNA reads as TGTGCCAGCAGCCCTATGACAGGGGGCTCCTATAATTCACCCCTCCACTTT.

This clonotype was observed a handful of times. The chain combines TRBV14 with TRBJ2-3, with a possible D match to TRBD2 (5 bases). The CDR3 loop spans 15 amino acids. Trimming shortened V by 4 bases and J by 0 bases, and 11 bases separated the two germline ends. Germline-derived CDR1 and CDR2 are SGHDN and FVKESK. This CDR3 is CASSPTGVSTDTQYF. The CDR3 coding sequence is TGTGCCAGCAGCCCGACCGGGGTTAGCACAGATACGCAGTATTTT.

The rearrangement uses TRBV5-1 and TRBJ2-4, with 8 bases lining up with TRBD2. Germline CDR1 reads SGHRS; CDR2 reads YFSETQ. V gave up 2 bases and J gave up 8 bases; unmatched junction bases: 6. The CDR3 contains 14 residues. CDR3 residues: CASSFMDGGDIQYF. The CDR3 DNA is TGCGCCAGCAGCTTTATGGACGGGGGGGACATTCAGTACTTC.

A remark on this clonotype: A read error may be the cause here, since a much bigger clone is one base away. The chain employs TRBV2 and TRBJ2-5; possibly TRBD1 for D (5 bases). CDR1 is SNHLY and CDR2 is FYNNEI in the germline V gene. This CDR3 comprises 14 residues. The CDR3 DNA reads as TGTGCCAGCAGTGAGCGCAGGGCCCAAGAGACCAAGTACTTC. It translates to CASSERRAQETKYF.

In this sample, this clonotype turned up a few times. V and J are TRBV4-3 and TRBJ2-3; 9 bases are a match to TRBD2. Trimming took 0 bases from V and 7 from J; bases not matched to a gene: 11. Germline values: CDR1 LGHNA, CDR2 YSLEER. This CDR3 region has 17 residues. The CDR3 sequence is CASSQDLASGTLYTQYF. CDR3 in DNA: TGCGCCAGCAGCCAAGATTTGGCTAGCGGGACCCTTTATACGCAGTATTTT.

This clonotype appeared a few times. The chain employs TRBV3-1 and TRBJ2-1; possibly TRBD2 for D (6 bases). Trimming cost V 4 bases and J 3 bases, with 13 bases left between them. Per the germline V gene, CDR1 is LGHDT and CDR2 is YNNKEL (reference sequence). CDR3 length: 15 amino acids. CDR3 DNA: TGTGCCAGCAGCCGAACTAGCAACCACTACAATGAGCAGTTCTTC. It codes for CASSRTSNHYNEQFF.

On this clonotype itself: A much more abundant neighbour one base away suggests this may be a read error. The rearrangement joins TRBV19 to TRBJ1-1, with no clear D. CDR3 length equals 12 residues. The germline V and J ends were trimmed by 11 bases and 5 bases, with 15 bases remaining between them. Germline values: CDR1 LNHDA, CDR2 SQIVND (reference sequence). The chain's CDR3 is CARSPRNTEAFF. As DNA, the CDR3 is TGTGCCCGTTCCCCAAGGAATACTGAAGCTTTCTTT.

This clonotype was recorded at least ten times. The rearrangement joins TRBV27 to TRBJ2-7; D uncertain. CDR3 size: 13 residues. V was cut by 5 bases and J by 4 bases, with 12 bases left in between. Germline CDR1 reads MNHEY; CDR2 reads SMNVEV (reference sequence). The CDR3 spells CASSRAGSYEQYF. The CDR3 bases are TGTGCCAGCAGTAGGGCCGGTTCGTACGAGCAGTACTTC.

This clonotype was seen many times. The V call is TRBV18, the J call TRBJ2-5; 9 bases are a match to TRBD2. The CDR3 extends over 16 amino acids. Germline trimming cut 4 bases from V and 3 bases from J; bases unmatched to any gene: 9. In germline, CDR1 is KGHSH, CDR2 LQKENI. DNA of the CDR3: TGTGCCAGCTCACGACCGGGGCTAGCGGGGAAAGAGACCCAGTACTTC. Amino acids: CASSRPGLAGKETQYF. Together with reference TRBV18 and TRBJ2-5, the CDR3 gives the full variable domain: NAGVMQNPRHLVRRRGQEARLRCSPMKGHSHVYWYRQLPEEGLKFMVYLQKENIIDESGMPKERFSAEFPKEGPSILRIQQVVRGDSAAYFCASSRPGLAGKETQYFGPGTRLLVL.

Comment on this clonotype: Just one base apart from a much larger clone, this may be a read error. The V call is TRBV5-4, the J call TRBJ1-1, with D tentatively TRBD1 (5 bases). The CDR3 runs 14 residues. The ends were cut back, 4 bases at V and 7 bases at J, with 17 bases in the middle. The germline gives CDR1 SGHNT, CDR2 YYREEE (reference sequence). The CDR3 region has the DNA TGTGCCAGCAGCGTGCGACGGACGGACAATGAAGCTTTCTTT. It encodes CASSVRRTDNEAFF.